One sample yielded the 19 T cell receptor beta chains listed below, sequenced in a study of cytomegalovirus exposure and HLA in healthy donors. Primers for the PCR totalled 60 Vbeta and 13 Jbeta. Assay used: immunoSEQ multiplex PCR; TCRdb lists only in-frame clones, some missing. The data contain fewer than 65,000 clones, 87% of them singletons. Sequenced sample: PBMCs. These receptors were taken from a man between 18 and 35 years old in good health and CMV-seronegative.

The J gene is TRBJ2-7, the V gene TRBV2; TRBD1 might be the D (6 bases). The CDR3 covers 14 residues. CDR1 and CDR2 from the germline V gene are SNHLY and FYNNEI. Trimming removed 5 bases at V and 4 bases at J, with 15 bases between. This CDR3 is CASSLQGNMYEQYF. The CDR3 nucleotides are TGTGCCAGCAGTCTACAGGGAAATATGTACGAGCAGTACTTC.

The CDR3 nucleotides are TGTGCCAGCCTGGAGATCAATCAGCCCCAGCATTTT. Encoded protein: CASLEINQPQHF. The gene calls are TRBV28 and TRBJ1-5; D ambiguous. CDR3 length equals 12 residues. The germline CDR1 and CDR2 sequences are MDHEN and SYDVKM. The V gene lost 8 bases and the J gene lost 3 bases, with 8 bases spanning the gap.

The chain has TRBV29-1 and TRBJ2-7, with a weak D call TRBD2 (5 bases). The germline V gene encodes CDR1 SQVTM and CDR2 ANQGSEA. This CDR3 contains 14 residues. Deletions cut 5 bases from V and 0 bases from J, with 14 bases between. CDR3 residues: CSVMDGEGSYEQYF. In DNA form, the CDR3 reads TGCAGCGTTATGGACGGGGAAGGCTCCTACGAGCAGTACTTC.

CDR3 sequence: CASSLSRGNTDTQYF. The CDR3 region has the DNA TGTGCCAGCAGCTTGTCGCGAGGTAACACAGATACGCAGTATTTT. V is TRBV5-4 and J is TRBJ2-3; the D is unclear. This CDR3 contains 15 residues. Trimming removed 1 base from V and 2 bases from J, with 11 bases in between. CDR1 is SGHNT, CDR2 YYREEE, per germline (reference sequence).

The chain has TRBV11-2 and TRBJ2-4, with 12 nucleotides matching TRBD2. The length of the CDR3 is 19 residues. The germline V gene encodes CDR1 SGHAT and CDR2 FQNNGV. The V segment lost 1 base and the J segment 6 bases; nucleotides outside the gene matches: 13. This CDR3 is CASSLAHTGLAGSRNIQYF. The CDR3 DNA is TGTGCCAGCAGCTTAGCCCACACTGGACTAGCGGGGAGTAGAAACATTCAGTACTTC.

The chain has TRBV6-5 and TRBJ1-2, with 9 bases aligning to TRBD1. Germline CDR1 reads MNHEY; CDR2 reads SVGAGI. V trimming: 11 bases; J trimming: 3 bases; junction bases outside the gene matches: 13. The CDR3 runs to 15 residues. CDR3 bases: TGTGCCTGCCGATTGGGACAGGGCTATGACTATGGCTACACCTTC. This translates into CACRLGQGYDYGYTF.

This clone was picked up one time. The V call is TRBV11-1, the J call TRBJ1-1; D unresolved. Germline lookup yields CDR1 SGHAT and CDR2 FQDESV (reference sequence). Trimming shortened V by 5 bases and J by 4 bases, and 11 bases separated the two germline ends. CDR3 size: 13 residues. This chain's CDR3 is CASSPQELTEAFF. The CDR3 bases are TGTGCCAGCAGCCCCCAGGAACTCACTGAAGCTTTCTTT.

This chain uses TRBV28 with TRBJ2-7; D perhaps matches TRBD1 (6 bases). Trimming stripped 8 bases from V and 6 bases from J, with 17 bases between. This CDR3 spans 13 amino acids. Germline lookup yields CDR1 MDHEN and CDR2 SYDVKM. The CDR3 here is CASGTHLSGEQYF. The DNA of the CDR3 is TGTGCCAGCGGGACACATCTCTCGGGCGAGCAGTACTTC.

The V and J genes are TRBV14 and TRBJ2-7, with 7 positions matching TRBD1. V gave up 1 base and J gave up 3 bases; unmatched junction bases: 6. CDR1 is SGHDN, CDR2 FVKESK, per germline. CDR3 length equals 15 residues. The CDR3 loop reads CASSQGQGLGYEQYF. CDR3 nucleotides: TGTGCCAGCAGCCAAGGACAGGGATTAGGCTACGAGCAGTACTTC.

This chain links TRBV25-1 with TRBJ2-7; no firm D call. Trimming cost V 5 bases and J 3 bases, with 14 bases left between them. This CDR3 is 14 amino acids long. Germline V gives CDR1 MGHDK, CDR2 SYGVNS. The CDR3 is CASSSNSASYEQYF. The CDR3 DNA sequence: TGTGCCAGCAGTTCAAACAGTGCGAGCTACGAGCAGTACTTC.

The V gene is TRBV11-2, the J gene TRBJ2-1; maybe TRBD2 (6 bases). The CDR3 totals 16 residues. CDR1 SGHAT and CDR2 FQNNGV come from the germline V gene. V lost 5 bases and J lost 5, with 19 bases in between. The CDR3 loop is CASSPLRVRGNNEQFF. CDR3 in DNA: TGTGCCAGCAGCCCCCTCAGGGTGCGGGGAAACAATGAGCAGTTCTTC.

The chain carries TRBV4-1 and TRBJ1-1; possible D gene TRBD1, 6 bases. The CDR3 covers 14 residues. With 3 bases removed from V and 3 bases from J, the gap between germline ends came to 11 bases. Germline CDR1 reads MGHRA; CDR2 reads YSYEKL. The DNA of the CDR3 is TGCGCCAGCAGCCAGGTTGCAGGGGACACTGAAGCTTTCTTT. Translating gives CASSQVAGDTEAFF.

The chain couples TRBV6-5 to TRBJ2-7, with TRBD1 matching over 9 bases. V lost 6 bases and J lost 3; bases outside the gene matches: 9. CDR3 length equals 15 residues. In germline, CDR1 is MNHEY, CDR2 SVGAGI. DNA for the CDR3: TGTGCCAGCAGCCTCTCCGGGACAGGGATCTACGAGCAGTACTTC. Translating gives CASSLSGTGIYEQYF.

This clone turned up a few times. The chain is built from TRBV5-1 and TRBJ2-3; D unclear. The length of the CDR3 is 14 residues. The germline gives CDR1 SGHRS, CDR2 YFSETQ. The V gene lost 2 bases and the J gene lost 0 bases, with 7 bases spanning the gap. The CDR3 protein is CASSFESSTDTQYF. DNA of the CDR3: TGCGCCAGCAGCTTCGAGAGTAGCACAGATACGCAGTATTTT.

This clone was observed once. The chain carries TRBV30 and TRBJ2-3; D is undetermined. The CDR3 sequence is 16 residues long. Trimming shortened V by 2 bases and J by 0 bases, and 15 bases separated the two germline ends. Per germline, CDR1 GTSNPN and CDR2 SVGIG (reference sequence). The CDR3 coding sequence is TGTGCCTGGAGTCCGAAGACAAGCTCTAGCACAGATACGCAGTATTTT. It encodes CAWSPKTSSSTDTQYF.

The CDR3: CASSFRQWGEQYF. The CDR3 DNA sequence: TGTGCCAGCAGTTTTCGACAGTGGGGCGAGCAGTACTTC. The chain couples TRBV27 to TRBJ2-7; D perhaps matches TRBD1 (5 bases). Trimming took 3 bases from V and 6 from J, leaving 12 bases between them. CDR1 MNHEY and CDR2 SMNVEV come from the germline V gene (reference sequence). This CDR3 comprises 13 residues.

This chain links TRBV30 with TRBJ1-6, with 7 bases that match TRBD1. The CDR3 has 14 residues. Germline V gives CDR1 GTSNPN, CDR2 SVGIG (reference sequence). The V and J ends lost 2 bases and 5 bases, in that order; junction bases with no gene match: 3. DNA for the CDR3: TGTGCCTGGAGTTCCGGGACAGATAATTCACCCCTCCACTTT. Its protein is CAWSSGTDNSPLHF.

In DNA form, the CDR3 reads TGTGCCAGCAGTGGTTCGGGGGGGTACACAGATACGCAGTATTTT. Translating it yields CASSGSGGYTDTQYF. The J gene is TRBJ2-3, the V gene TRBV2; TRBD2 matches at 8 bases. From germline, CDR1 is SNHLY and CDR2 FYNNEI. The CDR3 is 15 amino acids. Germline trimming cut 4 bases from V and 2 bases from J; bases unmatched to any gene: 5. The entire variable domain, with the rest obtained from reference TRBV2 and TRBJ2-3, is as follows: EPEVTQTPSHQVTQMGQEVILRCVPISNHLYFYWYRQILGQKVEFLVSFYNNEISEKSEIFDDQFSVERPDGSNFTLKIRSTKLEDSAMYFCASSGSGGYTDTQYFGPGTRLTVL.

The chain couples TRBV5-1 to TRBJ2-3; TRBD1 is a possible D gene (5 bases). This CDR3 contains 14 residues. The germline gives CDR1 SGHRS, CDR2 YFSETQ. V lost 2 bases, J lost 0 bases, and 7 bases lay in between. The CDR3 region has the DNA TGCGCCAGCAGCTTAGGACAAAGCACAGATACGCAGTATTTT. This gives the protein CASSLGQSTDTQYF.